One sample yielded the 12 T cell receptor beta chains listed below, sequenced in a study of cytomegalovirus exposure and HLA in healthy donors. PCR primers comprised 60 Vbeta and 13 Jbeta primers. Clones were sequenced by immunoSEQ multiplex PCR, and TCRdb holds only the in-frame ones, with some missing. In total, the table holds 65,000 to 95,000 clones. The sample comprised PBMCs. These receptors originate from a man aged 30 to 45 in good health and CMV-seronegative.

The chain couples TRBV7-4 to TRBJ1-3; 8 bases match TRBD1. The CDR3 has 15 amino acids. Germline V CDR1 and CDR2: SGHVT, SQSDAQ. V gave up 3 bases and J gave up 2 bases; unmatched junction bases: 3. CDR3 loop: CASSFADRAGNTIYF. CDR3 sequence (DNA): TGTGCCAGCAGCTTCGCGGACAGGGCTGGAAACACCATATATTTT.

The chain has TRBV18 and TRBJ1-2; no reliable D call. The CDR3 has 15 residues. V lost 1 base and J lost 1, with 10 bases in between. Germline CDR1 reads KGHSH; CDR2 reads LQKENI. The CDR3 DNA follows: TGTGCCAGCTCACCACTTATTCTGTATAACTATGGCTACACCTTC. This translates into CASSPLILYNYGYTF.

V and J are TRBV4-1 and TRBJ2-1; D might be TRBD2 (6 bases). Germline V gene lookup returns CDR1 MGHRA and CDR2 YSYEKL. The CDR3 covers 16 residues. Trimming pared 0 bases from V and 7 bases from J, leaving 16 bases between. The CDR3 region has the DNA TGCGCCAGCAGCCAAGATGTTAGGAGGGGCCGGAATGAGCAGTTCTTC. As protein: CASSQDVRRGRNEQFF.

The rearrangement links TRBV9 to TRBJ2-1; D is uncertain. This CDR3 is 13 amino acids long. Germline assignment: CDR1 SGDLS and CDR2 YYNGEE. V was trimmed by 4 bases and J by 6 bases, leaving 11 bases between them. The CDR3 DNA sequence: TGTGCCAGCAGCCTCATGGCCTCCAATGAGCAGTTCTTC. Its translation: CASSLMASNEQFF.

The chain links TRBV19 to TRBJ1-5; D is ambiguous. Germline lookup yields CDR1 LNHDA and CDR2 SQIVND (reference sequence). This CDR3 is built from 15 residues. The ends were cut back, 1 base at V and 9 bases at J, with 16 bases in the middle. CDR3 protein: CASSIGYGSERPQHF. In nucleotides, the CDR3 is TGTGCCAGTAGTATAGGATACGGGTCGGAGCGGCCCCAGCATTTT. The variable domain in full, completed from reference TRBV19 and TRBJ1-5, reads DGGITQSPKYLFRKEGQNVTLSCEQNLNHDAMYWYRQDPGQGLRLIYYSQIVNDFQKGDIAEGYSVSREKKESFPLTVTSAQKNPTAFYLCASSIGYGSERPQHFGDGTRLSIL.

The chain uses TRBV5-1 and TRBJ1-2; no clear D gene. In germline, CDR1 is SGHRS, CDR2 YFSETQ. V was clipped by 0 bases and J by 1 base, with 7 bases between them. This CDR3 region has 14 residues. This CDR3 reads CASSLDEGNYGYTF. The CDR3 nucleotides are TGCGCCAGCAGCTTGGATGAGGGTAACTATGGCTACACCTTC.

The V and J genes are TRBV20-1 and TRBJ1-2; no definite D call. CDR3 length: 10 amino acids. The V and J ends lost 6 bases and 2 bases respectively, with 4 bases between them. The V gene's germline CDR1 is DFQATT and CDR2 SNEGSKA (reference sequence). CDR3 protein: CSALNYGYTF. CDR3 nucleotides: TGCAGTGCCCTAAACTATGGCTACACCTTC.

The chain combines TRBV5-1 with TRBJ1-2; TRBD1 aligns across 7 bases. This CDR3 contains 14 residues. Trimming took 2 bases from V and 3 from J; bases not matched to a gene: 4. Germline-derived CDR1 and CDR2 are SGHRS and YFSETQ. The CDR3 sequence is CASSFEGGDYGYTF. CDR3 nucleotide sequence: TGCGCCAGCAGCTTTGAAGGGGGCGACTATGGCTACACCTTC.

The chain combines TRBV19 with TRBJ2-1; 7 nucleotides align to TRBD1. The germline V gene has CDR1 LNHDA and CDR2 SQIVND (reference sequence). The CDR3 runs 13 residues. Unmatched junction bases numbered 2, after V lost 5 bases and J lost 4 bases. CDR3 nucleotides: TGTGCCAGTAGTGGGACAGCATACAATGAGCAGTTCTTC. Its translation: CASSGTAYNEQFF.

The chain employs TRBV10-3 and TRBJ2-7, with TRBD1 matching over 8 bases. Trimming removed 6 bases from V and 5 bases from J; junction bases left unmatched: 9. The germline V gene has CDR1 ENHRY and CDR2 SYGVKD. CDR3 length equals 14 residues. The CDR3 DNA sequence: TGTGCCATCAGAGATGAGGACAGGGCCCACGAGCAGTACTTC. It translates to CAIRDEDRAHEQYF.

The V call is TRBV30, the J call TRBJ2-3, with TRBD2 identical over 8 bases. The junction had 4 bases not matched to a gene; V was cut back by 1 base and J by 4 bases. CDR3 size: 14 residues. The V gene's germline CDR1 is GTSNPN and CDR2 SVGIG (reference sequence). Here the CDR3 reads CAWSGGREADTQYF. DNA for the CDR3: TGTGCCTGGAGTGGTGGGCGGGAGGCAGATACGCAGTATTTT.

The CDR3 here is CASSSVGTGDNYEQYF. CDR3 in DNA: TGTGCCAGCAGTTCAGTAGGGACAGGGGACAACTACGAGCAGTACTTC. The chain recombines TRBV7-9 with TRBJ2-7; 10 bases match TRBD1. The CDR3 totals 16 residues. The V and J ends lost 6 bases and 3 bases, in that order; junction bases with no gene match: 11. The germline V gene has CDR1 SEHNR and CDR2 FQNEAQ (reference sequence).